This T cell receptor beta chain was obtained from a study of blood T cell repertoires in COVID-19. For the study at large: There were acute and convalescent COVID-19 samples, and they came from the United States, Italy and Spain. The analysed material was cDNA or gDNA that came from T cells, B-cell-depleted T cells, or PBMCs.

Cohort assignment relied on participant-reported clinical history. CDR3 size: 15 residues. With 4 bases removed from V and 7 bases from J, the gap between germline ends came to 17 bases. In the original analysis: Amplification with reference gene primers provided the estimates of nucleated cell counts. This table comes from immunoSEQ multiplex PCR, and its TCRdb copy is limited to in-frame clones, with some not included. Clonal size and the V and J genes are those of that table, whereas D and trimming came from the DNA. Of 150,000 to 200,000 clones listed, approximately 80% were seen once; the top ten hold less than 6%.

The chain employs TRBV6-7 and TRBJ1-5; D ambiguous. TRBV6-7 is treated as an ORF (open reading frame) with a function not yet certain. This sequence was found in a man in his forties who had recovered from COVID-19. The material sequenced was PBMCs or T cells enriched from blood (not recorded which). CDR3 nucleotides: TGTGCCAGCAGTTCCATTCCCGCTACGTGGCAGCCCCAGCATTTT. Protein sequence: CASSSIPATWQPQHF.